The 10 T cell receptor beta chains presented below share a single source sample, sequenced in a study of blood T cell repertoires in COVID-19. Assay used: immunoSEQ multiplex PCR; TCRdb lists only in-frame clones, some missing. Among roughly 160,000 clones listed, around four fifths were seen once. Sequenced sample: PBMCs or T cells enriched from blood (not recorded which). The receptors here all came from an older woman who had recovered from COVID-19.

The table lists this clone with a count of one. The chain combines TRBV7-8 with TRBJ2-7, with TRBD1 matching 10 bases. The CDR3 has 15 residues. After removal of 4 bases from V and 3 bases from J, the junction contained 6 bases not matched to a gene. CDR1 SGHVS and CDR2 FQNEAQ come from the germline V gene. The CDR3 nucleotides read TGTGCCAGCAGCTCCTTCGGGACAGGGGTCTACGAGCAGTACTTC. Protein sequence: CASSSFGTGVYEQYF.

The rearrangement joins TRBV13 to TRBJ1-2, with 9 bases fitting TRBD1. V gave up 5 bases and J gave up 4 bases; unmatched junction bases: 5. CDR3 length equals 14 residues. Germline V CDR1 and CDR2: PRHDT, FYEKMQ (reference sequence). The CDR3 region has the DNA TGTGCCAGCAGCACAGGGACAGGGACCTATGGCTACACCTTC. Its translation is CASSTGTGTYGYTF.

This chain links TRBV6-5 with TRBJ2-7; 11 bases line up with TRBD1. The V and J ends lost 7 bases and 1 base, in that order; junction bases with no gene match: 6. Germline V CDR1 and CDR2: MNHEY, SVGAGI. The length of the CDR3 is 15 residues. This CDR3 is CASKRGQGVSYEQYF. The DNA for the CDR3 is TGTGCCAGCAAAAGGGGACAGGGGGTATCCTACGAGCAGTACTTC.

The chain couples TRBV7-8 to TRBJ1-1; 7 nucleotides agree with TRBD1. There are 16 residues in the CDR3. Trimming took 2 bases from V and 0 from J; bases not matched to a gene: 6. CDR1 and CDR2 from the germline V gene are SGHVS and FQNEAQ. DNA for the CDR3: TGTGCCAGCAGCTTATTAGGGGGACAGATGAACACTGAAGCTTTCTTT. This sequence encodes CASSLLGGQMNTEAFF.

Notes on this clone: The sample has other DNA sequences that encode this CDR3 too. The chain joins TRBV6-5 to TRBJ1-2, with 7 bases aligning to TRBD1. CDR3 size: 16 residues. With V trimmed by 0 bases and J by 4 bases, 8 bases remained unmatched. CDR1 and CDR2 from the germline V gene are MNHEY and SVGAGI. This CDR3 is CASSYSRTGAGYGYTF. CDR3 DNA sequence: TGTGCCAGCAGTTACTCGCGGACAGGCGCGGGCTATGGCTACACCTTC.

J is TRBJ1-1 and V is TRBV2, with TRBD1 matching over 7 bases. The germline V gene has CDR1 SNHLY and CDR2 FYNNEI. The CDR3 extends over 14 amino acids. V dropped 7 bases and J dropped 4; count of bases not matched to a gene: 9. This CDR3 reads CASTRGPGGTEAFF. In DNA form, the CDR3 reads TGTGCCAGCACTCGGGGCCCAGGGGGCACTGAAGCTTTCTTT.

V usage is TRBV4-1 and J usage is TRBJ2-7, with D perhaps TRBD1 (5 bases). Per germline, CDR1 MGHRA and CDR2 YSYEKL. The V gene lost 4 bases and the J gene lost 6 bases, with 13 bases spanning the gap. The CDR3 has 13 residues. CDR3 coding DNA: TGCGCCAGCAGCCCCAGGGCTGAAAGCGAGCAGTACTTC. Translating it yields CASSPRAESEQYF.

CDR3 loop: CARSLSLAGVGTGELFF. In nucleotides, the CDR3 is TGTGCCAGAAGCCTAAGTCTAGCAGGGGTTGGTACCGGGGAGCTGTTTTTT. The V call is TRBV5-3, the J call TRBJ2-2; possibly TRBD1 for D (6 bases). TRBV5-3 belongs to the ORF category, with a function that is uncertain. The germline V and J ends were trimmed by 4 bases and 5 bases, with 21 bases remaining between them. The CDR3 is 17 residues long.

The chain combines TRBV10-3 with TRBJ1-4, with D possibly being TRBD1 (6 bases). Between the trimmed V and J ends, which lost 5 bases and 4 bases, there was a span of 17 bases. The CDR3 runs to 16 residues. The germline gives CDR1 ENHRY, CDR2 SYGVKD. CDR3 sequence: CAISRTDTRDNEKLFF. In DNA form, the CDR3 reads TGTGCCATCAGTAGGACAGACACTCGAGATAATGAAAAACTGTTTTTT.

J is TRBJ1-2 and V is TRBV5-1; 8 bases map to TRBD1. J lost 1 base, V lost 4 bases, and 6 bases had no gene match. CDR1 and CDR2 (germline): SGHRS, YFSETQ. The CDR3 is 15 amino acids. The CDR3 bases are TGCGCCAGCAGCCAAACAGGGGGGGTTAACTATGGCTACACCTTC. It yields the protein CASSQTGGVNYGYTF.